This T cell receptor (beta chain) was documented in a study of blood T cell repertoires in COVID-19. Study overall: Spain, Italy and the United States supplied samples that represented acute and convalescent COVID-19. PBMCs, B-cell-depleted T cells, or T cells were the source of the cDNA or gDNA that made up the material.

Per the study methods: Researchers report that nucleated cell counts were estimated from reference gene primer amplification. Assay used: immunoSEQ multiplex PCR; TCRdb lists only in-frame clones, some missing. V and J calls plus clone size are reproduced from that table; the DNA served to infer D and trimming. The sample gives tens of thousands of clones, roughly 80% of which show up once; 28% is in the top ten. The V end lost 1 base, the J end lost 10 bases, and 8 bases lay between the germline ends. CDR3 length: 12 residues. This clonotype originated in a man between 65 and 85 years old with acute or convalescent COVID-19. The chain carries TRBV12-3 or TRBV12-4 and TRBJ2-1; D is unresolved. Sequenced sample: peripheral blood. CDR3 in DNA: TGTGCCAGCAGTTTAGGGCCACGAGAGCAGTTCTTC. The encoded protein is CASSLGPREQFF.